This TCR beta chain stems from a study of graft-versus-host responses after intestinal transplantation. Across the whole study: Tacrolimus plus steroids were given to all recipients for two to three years, preceded by anti-thymocyte globulin induction. Study-wide findings and caveats: Early post-transplant HvG declines showed an association with peak circulating GvH clone levels.

Trimming removed 1 base at V and 6 bases at J, with 10 bases between. The CDR3 loop spans 13 amino acids. CDR1 and CDR2 (germline): LNHDA, SQIVND (reference sequence). A remark on this clone: The antigen remains unidentified.

Assay used: immunoSEQ multiplex PCR; TCRdb lists only in-frame clones, some missing. The profile shows roughly 20,000 clones, 86% of them singletons. The receptor was derived from a human patient who received an intestinal transplant, so some T cells may come from the graft donor. This chain connects TRBV19 to TRBJ2-7, with a tentative D call TRBD2 (7 bases). The sample was PBMCs, taken just over 230 days after intestinal transplant. This CDR3 reads CASSIVGGREQYF. The CDR3 DNA follows: TGTGCCAGTAGTATAGTGGGGGGGCGCGAGCAGTACTTC.